The TCR beta chain described here comes from a study of control samples from healthy donors and cancer patients. Libraries were prepared by immunoSEQ multiplex PCR; TCRdb keeps only in-frame clonotypes and omits some of them. The repertoire holds fewer than 200,000 clones, about 86% seen once, with 4% to 6% in the top ten. CDR1 is SGHTA, CDR2 FQGNSA, per germline. Germline trimming cut 5 bases from V and 0 bases from J; bases unmatched to any gene: 4. The CDR3 runs to 15 residues. Sequenced sample: blood. The receptor's source is a woman between 25 and 40 years old in good health. The rearrangement uses TRBV7-2 and TRBJ2-3; 8 bases map to TRBD2. The CDR3 DNA reads as TGTGCCAGCAGCGTCCTAGCGGGCAGCACAGATACGCAGTATTTT. Amino acid sequence: CASSVLAGSTDTQYF. The whole variable domain, remainder taken from reference TRBV7-2 and TRBJ2-3, is GAGVSQSPSNKVTEKGKDVELRCDPISGHTALYWYRQSLGQGLEFLIYFQGNSAPDKSGLPSDRFSAERTGGSVSTLTIQRTQQEDSAVYLCASSVLAGSTDTQYFGPGTRLTVL.